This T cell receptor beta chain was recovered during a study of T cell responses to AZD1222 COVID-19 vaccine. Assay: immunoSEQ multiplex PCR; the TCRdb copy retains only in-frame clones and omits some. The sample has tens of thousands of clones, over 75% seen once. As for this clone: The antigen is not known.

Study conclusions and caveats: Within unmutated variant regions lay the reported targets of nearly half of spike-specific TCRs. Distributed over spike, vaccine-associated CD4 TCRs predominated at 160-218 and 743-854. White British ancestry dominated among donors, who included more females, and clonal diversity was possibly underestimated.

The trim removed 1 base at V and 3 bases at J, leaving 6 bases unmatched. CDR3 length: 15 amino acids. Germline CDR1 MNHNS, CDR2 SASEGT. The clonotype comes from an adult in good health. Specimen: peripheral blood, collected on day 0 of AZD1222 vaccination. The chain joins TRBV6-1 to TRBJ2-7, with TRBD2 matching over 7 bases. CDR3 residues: CASSEGGRAYYEQYF. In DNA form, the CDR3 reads TGTGCCAGCAGTGAAGGGGGGAGGGCCTACTACGAGCAGTACTTC.